This TCR beta chain appears in the sequencing data of a study of T cells expressing NK-cell markers. Study as a whole: Repertoire data for TCR beta were derived from sorted T cells (CD3+CD56+NKG2C+, CD3+CD56+NKG2C- and CD3+CD56-NKG2C+). Most of the eight sequenced donors tested HCMV-seropositive; one tested seronegative. Study-wide points: Four of the donors also had these clonotypes leading their CD3+CD56-NKG2C+ fraction.

cDNA encoding TCR beta was synthesized via 5'RACE template switching incorporating UMIs. From its re-call of the 5' RACE reads, TCRdb lists each CDR3 protein once, without DNA. This sample's table has 500,000 or so distinct CDR3 sequences. On this clonotype: What it recognizes is unknown.

The CDR3 sequence is 16 residues long. Germline V lookup: CDR1 SGHRS, CDR2 YFSETQ. Material: blood T cells: a sorted CD56 or NKG2C T cell subset, CD4+ or CD8+ T cells, or bulk PBMC T cells (not recorded which). The rearrangement links TRBV5-1 to TRBJ2-1; TCRdb returns TRBD1, unconfirmable since there is no DNA. This sequence originates from a man between 18 and 29 years old in good health. This CDR3 is CASSLEGPAVYNEQFF. The full variable domain, with the rest looked up from reference TRBV5-1 and TRBJ2-1, is KAGVTQTPRYLIKTRGQQVTLSCSPISGHRSVSWYQQTPGQGLQFLFEYFSETQRNKGNFPGRFSGRQFSNSRSEMNVSTLELGDSALYLCASSLEGPAVYNEQFFGPGTRLTVL.